This T cell receptor (beta chain) came from a study of OX40 agonist ivuxolimab in advanced cancers. Background on the study: Treatment received earlier with anti-PD-1, anti-PD-L1 or anti-CTLA-4 agents was allowed, and under 50% had some.

From germline, CDR1 is MDHEN and CDR2 SYDVKM. Trimming cost V 3 bases and J 8 bases; bases outside gene matches: 7. The CDR3 length is 14 residues. The repertoire was sequenced with immunoSEQ multiplex PCR; TCRdb's copy has only in-frame clones and lacks some. In the table there are under 100,000 clones, roughly nine tenths of which are singletons. About this clone: Its matching antigen is unknown.

Study outcomes and limitations: Which antigen the expanded peripheral T cells recognized is unknown. By week 6 at 0.1 to 3.0 mg/kg, blood CD4+ and CD8+ T cells had expanded clonally. Low levels of normalized T-cell clonal expansion also appeared in some nonresponders.

V and J are TRBV28 and TRBJ2-4; TRBD2 matches 7 bases. Sequencing was performed on CD4+ or CD8+ T cells sorted from blood, taken in a trial of the OX40 agonist ivuxolimab. The source of this sequence is an adult with an advanced solid tumor such as melanoma, head and neck, liver or kidney cancer. CDR3 sequence reads: CASSFSGGSYIQYF. The CDR3 region has the DNA TGTGCCAGCAGTTTCTCGGGGGGAAGTTACATTCAGTACTTC.